The 13 T cell receptor beta chains listed next were all sequenced from one sample in a study of monozygotic twins with inflammatory bowel disease. After re-calling the 5' RACE reads, TCRdb lists one entry per CDR3 protein, DNA absent. Found here are more than 300,000 distinct CDR3 sequences; the top ten clones hold approximately 2.4%. The source material was blood. The source of these receptors is a human donor with ulcerative colitis or Crohn's disease, or a healthy co-twin of an affected twin (not recorded which).

This chain joins TRBV7-2 and TRBJ1-5. The germline V gene encodes CDR1 SGHTA and CDR2 FQGNSA. This CDR3 has 15 residues. CDR3 protein: CASSLGQWENQPQHF.

The rearrangement uses TRBV11-2 and TRBJ2-2; TCRdb's D call, TRBD1, is unchecked because there is no DNA. The germline gives CDR1 SGHAT, CDR2 FQNNGV. The CDR3 is made up of 15 amino acids. The chain's CDR3 is CASSASGTNTGELFF.

This chain links TRBV7-2 with TRBJ2-7; the TRBD1 assignment by TCRdb is unverifiable without DNA. CDR1 and CDR2 from the germline V gene are SGHTA and FQGNSA. This CDR3 comprises 15 residues. The CDR3 reads CASTPNEGSPYEQYF.

V gene TRBV29-1 combines with J gene TRBJ2-5; with no DNA, the TCRdb D assignment of TRBD1 cannot be verified. This CDR3 region has 13 residues. Germline V gene lookup returns CDR1 SQVTM and CDR2 ANQGSEA. CDR3: CSYLPGSGETQYF.

V gene TRBV7-2 combines with J gene TRBJ2-5; the TCRdb D gene call, TRBD1, has no DNA to confirm it. CDR3 size: 14 residues. Germline CDR1 SGHTA, CDR2 FQGNSA. The CDR3 sequence is CASSFQTGGETQYF.

J is TRBJ2-7 and V is TRBV4-3; TCRdb designates TRBD1, a call that cannot be tested without DNA. The CDR3 loop spans 17 amino acids. Germline CDR1 LGHNA, CDR2 YSLEER. CDR3 loop: CASSQDLGTGLSYEQYF.

The chain recombines TRBV18 with TRBJ2-7. This CDR3 has 14 residues. Germline CDR1 reads KGHSH; CDR2 reads LQKENI. CDR3 amino acids: CASSPSGIPYEQYF.

The chain couples TRBV7-3 to TRBJ2-7; without DNA, the TCRdb call of TRBD2 cannot be checked. This CDR3 comprises 15 residues. Per the germline V gene, CDR1 is SGHTA and CDR2 is FQGTGA. Here the CDR3 reads CASGLRRGETHEQYF.

V gene TRBV18 combines with J gene TRBJ2-7; absent DNA, TCRdb's TRBD1 call cannot be checked. The CDR3 has 15 amino acids. Germline-derived CDR1 and CDR2 are KGHSH and LQKENI. The CDR3 sequence: CASSPRDRGTYEQYF. Together with reference TRBV18 and TRBJ2-7, the CDR3 gives the full variable domain: NAGVMQNPRHLVRRRGQEARLRCSPMKGHSHVYWYRQLPEEGLKFMVYLQKENIIDESGMPKERFSAEFPKEGPSILRIQQVVRGDSAAYFCASSPRDRGTYEQYFGPGTRLTVT.

The chain has TRBV20-1 and TRBJ2-1; no DNA is available, so the TRBD2 call from TCRdb remains unchecked. This CDR3 is built from 18 residues. CDR1 and CDR2 from the germline V gene are DFQATT and SNEGSKA (reference sequence). This CDR3 reads CSARVRLAGGSSYNEQFF.

The chain links TRBV18 to TRBJ1-4. The V gene's germline CDR1 is KGHSH and CDR2 LQKENI. CDR3 length equals 16 residues. The CDR3 reads CASSATIAATNEKLFF.

V is TRBV18 and J is TRBJ2-3. Germline assignment: CDR1 KGHSH and CDR2 LQKENI. This CDR3 spans 16 amino acids. The CDR3 protein is CASSPSVGVSTDTQYF.

The rearrangement uses TRBV7-2 and TRBJ2-3. CDR1 SGHTA and CDR2 FQGNSA come from the germline V gene. The CDR3 is 14 amino acids. The CDR3 sequence: CASSLRQSTDTQYF. The whole variable domain, filled in from reference TRBV7-2 and TRBJ2-3, reads GAGVSQSPSNKVTEKGKDVELRCDPISGHTALYWYRQSLGQGLEFLIYFQGNSAPDKSGLPSDRFSAERTGGSVSTLTIQRTQQEDSAVYLCASSLRQSTDTQYFGPGTRLTVL.